Following are 24 T cell receptor beta chains from one sample sequenced in a study of technical replicates of blood from a few donors. The assay was immunoSEQ multiplex PCR, and TCRdb's table has in-frame clones only and misses some. The data show about 14,000 clones, around four fifths seen once. Sequencing was carried out using PBMCs. The receptors shown here come from a human donor in good health.

This chain joins TRBV29-1 and TRBJ1-1; TRBD1 aligns across 8 bases. Per germline, CDR1 SQVTM and CDR2 ANQGSEA. The CDR3 is 13 amino acids. Trimming took 7 bases from V and 1 from J; bases not matched to a gene: 5. For the CDR3, the DNA is TGCAGCGCCGAGGGACAGGAGAACACTGAAGCTTTCTTT. This sequence encodes CSAEGQENTEAFF.

This sequence joins TRBV11-3 and TRBJ2-1; the match to TRBD2 covers 8 bases. The V gene's germline CDR1 is SGHNT and CDR2 YENEEA. V trimming: 1 base; J trimming: 7 bases; junction bases outside the gene matches: 6. CDR3 length equals 15 residues. CDR3 loop: CASSLGTSSVNEQFF. CDR3 DNA: TGTGCCAGCAGCTTAGGGACTAGCAGCGTAAATGAGCAGTTCTTC. Supplemented by reference TRBV11-3 and TRBJ2-1, the full variable domain reads EAGVVQSPRYKIIEKKQPVAFWCNPISGHNTLYWYLQNLGQGPELLIRYENEEAVDDSQLPKDRFSAERLKGVDSTLKIQPAELGDSAVYLCASSLGTSSVNEQFFGPGTRLTVL.

The rearrangement links TRBV5-8 to TRBJ2-1, with 10 bases identical to TRBD1. Germline CDR1 and CDR2: SGHTS and YDEGEE. The CDR3 consists of 16 residues. Trimming at V came to 3 bases and at J to 5 bases, leaving 8 bases not matched to a gene. This chain's CDR3 is CASSSGDRGFDNEQFF. In nucleotides, the CDR3 is TGTGCCAGCAGCTCGGGGGACAGGGGTTTTGACAATGAGCAGTTCTTC.

The chain's CDR3 is CASRDPGTGTDTQYF. Here the CDR3 DNA reads TGTGCCAGCAGGGACCCCGGGACAGGCACAGATACGCAGTATTTT. The chain has TRBV6-5 and TRBJ2-3; 7 bases align to TRBD1. V gave up 6 bases and J gave up 1 base; unmatched junction bases: 7. The CDR3 extends over 15 amino acids. The germline V gene encodes CDR1 MNHEY and CDR2 SVGAGI.

The V call is TRBV6-5, the J call TRBJ1-2; 12 bases are a match to TRBD1. CDR3 length: 16 residues. V lost 2 bases and J lost 8; bases outside the gene matches: 9. Germline CDR1 is MNHEY and CDR2 is SVGAGI. CDR3 residues: CASSYGPGQGASGYTF. As DNA, the CDR3 is TGTGCCAGCAGTTACGGTCCGGGACAGGGGGCATCGGGCTACACCTTC.

This sequence joins TRBV6-1 and TRBJ2-5; 8 bases match TRBD2. In germline, CDR1 is MNHNS, CDR2 SASEGT. V trimming: 6 bases; J trimming: 2 bases; junction bases outside the gene matches: 5. This CDR3 has 14 amino acids. The CDR3 sequence is CASSDSGKQETQYF. The CDR3 nucleotides are TGTGCCAGCAGCGATAGCGGGAAGCAAGAGACCCAGTACTTC.

The chain employs TRBV6-5 and TRBJ1-1; 8 nucleotides line up with TRBD1. J was trimmed by 4 bases and V by 2 bases; bases with no gene match: 0. The V gene's germline CDR1 is MNHEY and CDR2 SVGAGI. The CDR3 covers 13 residues. The CDR3 spells CASSYDRGTEAFF. CDR3 bases: TGTGCCAGCAGTTACGACAGGGGCACTGAAGCTTTCTTT.

The chain employs TRBV5-6 and TRBJ2-2; 7 bases map to TRBD2. V gave up 3 bases and J gave up 1 base; unmatched junction bases: 3. Germline V gene lookup returns CDR1 SGHDT and CDR2 YYEEEE. This CDR3 spans 15 amino acids. Here the CDR3 DNA reads TGTGCCAGCAGCTGGGGACTACTGAACACCGGGGAGCTGTTTTTT. Protein product: CASSWGLLNTGELFF.

This clone turned up a few times. The J gene is TRBJ1-1, the V gene TRBV4-1; TRBD1 is a possible D gene (5 bases). V was cut by 0 bases and J by 1 base, with 12 bases left in between. The CDR3 extends over 16 amino acids. Germline V lookup: CDR1 MGHRA, CDR2 YSYEKL. CDR3 loop: CASSQDFPTGNTEAFF. The CDR3 bases are TGCGCCAGCAGCCAAGATTTCCCAACAGGGAACACTGAAGCTTTCTTT.

The chain combines TRBV30 with TRBJ1-4; 8 positions match TRBD1. The CDR3 sequence is 13 residues long. V gave up 7 bases and J gave up 7 bases; unmatched junction bases: 8. Germline-derived CDR1 and CDR2 are GTSNPN and SVGIG (reference sequence). This chain's CDR3 is CAYTDREIEKLFF. The CDR3 DNA reads TGTGCCTACACGGACAGGGAAATTGAAAAACTGTTTTTT.

This clone has a single count. This sequence joins TRBV12-5 and TRBJ2-2, with D tentatively TRBD1 (6 bases). The germline CDR1 and CDR2 sequences are LGHNT and FRNRAP. The CDR3 has 18 amino acids. Trimming pared 3 bases from V and 5 bases from J, leaving 22 bases between. This CDR3 is CASGFLESNRVATGELFF. CDR3 sequence (DNA): TGTGCTAGTGGTTTCCTTGAATCAAACAGGGTAGCAACCGGGGAGCTGTTTTTT.

The chain employs TRBV27 and TRBJ1-2; 9 bases line up with TRBD1. Unmatched junction bases numbered 6, after V lost 5 bases and J lost 5 bases. The germline V gene has CDR1 MNHEY and CDR2 SMNVEV (reference sequence). This CDR3 spans 14 amino acids. CDR3 loop: CASSRGTGLYGYTF. CDR3 coding DNA: TGTGCCAGCAGTAGAGGGACAGGGCTTTATGGCTACACCTTC.

This chain links TRBV6-5 with TRBJ1-5; TRBD1 matches at 12 bases. This CDR3 is built from 16 residues. V lost 4 bases, J lost 6 bases, and 7 bases stayed unmatched. In germline, CDR1 is MNHEY, CDR2 SVGAGI. CDR3 in DNA: TGTGCCAGCAGTTCTCATGGGACAGGGGGCGTTCAGCCCCAGCATTTT. As protein: CASSSHGTGGVQPQHF.

The chain recombines TRBV6-5 with TRBJ2-7; D is perhaps TRBD1 (5 bases). CDR3 length equals 14 residues. CDR1 and CDR2 from the germline V gene are MNHEY and SVGAGI. V lost 6 bases and J 2 bases, leaving 14 bases between the germline ends. Here the CDR3 reads CASRTKTETYEQYF. DNA of the CDR3: TGTGCCAGCAGAACGAAGACAGAAACCTACGAGCAGTACTTC.

V is TRBV7-2 and J is TRBJ2-5, with D maybe TRBD2 (5 bases). The CDR3 consists of 15 residues. Germline CDR1 SGHTA, CDR2 FQGNSA. Trimming stripped 2 bases from V and 5 bases from J, with 15 bases between. Here the CDR3 DNA reads TGTGCCAGCAGCTTATTTGTCCAGTCGGGGGAGACCCAGTACTTC. The encoded protein is CASSLFVQSGETQYF.

A few counts support this clone. The chain couples TRBV5-1 to TRBJ1-1, with D perhaps matching TRBD1 (6 bases). The germline V gene has CDR1 SGHRS and CDR2 YFSETQ. The ends were cut back, 4 bases at V and 4 bases at J, with 14 bases in the middle. This CDR3 region has 14 residues. The CDR3 coding sequence is TGCGCCAGCAGCCCCGAACAGGGTCGCACTGAAGCTTTCTTT. This gives the protein CASSPEQGRTEAFF.

This clone was picked up one time. The rearrangement links TRBV6-4 to TRBJ1-1, with D perhaps matching TRBD1 (6 bases). The germline CDR1 and CDR2 sequences are MRHNA and SNTAGT. V was clipped by 0 bases and J by 4 bases, with 6 bases between them. This CDR3 contains 13 residues. In nucleotides, the CDR3 is TGTGCCAGCAGTGACTCAGGGGGCACTGAAGCTTTCTTT. This gives the protein CASSDSGGTEAFF.

This clone was seen only once. V is TRBV6-1 and J is TRBJ1-1; 10 bases match TRBD1. V was clipped by 9 bases and J by 7 bases; unmatched bases: 8. This CDR3 contains 13 residues. Germline CDR1 MNHNS, CDR2 SASEGT. CDR3 nucleotides: TGTGCCAGTGAGGCGGGACAGGGGCGTGAAGCTTTCTTT. It specifies CASEAGQGREAFF.

This chain connects TRBV5-4 to TRBJ1-3, with D possibly TRBD1 on 6 matching bases. The length of the CDR3 is 14 residues. Germline V gives CDR1 SGHNT, CDR2 YYREEE (reference sequence). Trimming pared 0 bases from V and 6 bases from J, leaving 10 bases between. In DNA form, the CDR3 reads TGTGCCAGCAGCTTGGACCAGGGGATAAACACCATATATTTT. This encodes CASSLDQGINTIYF.

This clone was seen once. V usage is TRBV7-9 and J usage is TRBJ2-5; D call uncertain. Looked up from germline, CDR1 is SEHNR and CDR2 is FQNEAQ (reference sequence). Trimming pared 5 bases from V and 5 bases from J, leaving 12 bases between. This CDR3 comprises 13 residues. CDR3 residues: CASSAPSGETQYF. DNA of the CDR3: TGTGCCAGCAGCGCACCCTCCGGGGAGACCCAGTACTTC.

The chain couples TRBV6-1 to TRBJ2-1, with 8 bases matching TRBD2. Germline CDR1 is MNHNS and CDR2 is SASEGT. This CDR3 region has 15 residues. Trimming took 6 bases from V and 5 from J; bases not matched to a gene: 9. CDR3 sequence: CASSTGTRLNNEQFF. Here the CDR3 DNA reads TGTGCCAGCAGCACCGGGACTAGGTTAAACAATGAGCAGTTCTTC.

V gene TRBV10-2 combines with J gene TRBJ2-7, with 8 bases identical to TRBD1. This CDR3 has 11 amino acids. The germline V gene encodes CDR1 WSHSY and CDR2 SAAADI. V lost 10 bases to trimming and J lost 5 bases; unmatched junction nucleotides: 4. The CDR3: CATGQGDEQYF. CDR3 sequence (DNA): TGCGCCACTGGACAGGGCGACGAGCAGTACTTC.

This chain joins TRBV6-6 and TRBJ2-1; TRBD2 matches 8 bases. V dropped 6 bases and J dropped 5; count of bases not matched to a gene: 3. Per the germline V gene, CDR1 is MNHNY and CDR2 is SVGAGI (reference sequence). The CDR3 spans 13 residues. In DNA form, the CDR3 reads TGTGCCAGCAGACAGCGGGGGAACAATGAGCAGTTCTTC. Its protein product is CASRQRGNNEQFF.

The chain joins TRBV5-6 to TRBJ2-7; TRBD1 matches at 7 bases. With 4 bases clipped from V and 5 bases from J, the junction kept 6 bases outside the gene matches. CDR3 length: 13 amino acids. Looked up from germline, CDR1 is SGHDT and CDR2 is YYEEEE. This chain's CDR3 is CASSETGPHEQYF. In nucleotides, the CDR3 is TGTGCCAGCAGCGAGACAGGGCCCCACGAGCAGTACTTC. Supplemented by reference TRBV5-6 and TRBJ2-7, the full variable domain reads DAGVTQSPTHLIKTRGQQVTLRCSPKSGHDTVSWYQQALGQGPQFIFQYYEEEERQRGNFPDRFSGHQFPNYSSELNVNALLLGDSALYLCASSETGPHEQYFGPGTRLTVT.